This T cell receptor (beta chain) appears in the sequencing data of a study of T cells in Graves' hyperthyroidism and ophthalmopathy (dated by TCRdb to 2018 to 2020). Turning to the overall study: Peripheral blood samples were taken at the time of initial diagnosis, prior to any treatment. The paper reports TCR Vbeta CDR3 sequencing of over 130 peripheral blood samples: some 41 ophthalmopathy, about 75 hyperthyroidism and 17 progressor patients. Once sampling was done, hyperthyroidism patients were given methimazole at a starting dose of 30 mg daily, whereas ophthalmopathy patients were given high-dose intravenous methylprednisolone. To identify distinguishing TCR V-J signatures, a discovery cohort of about a hundred patients was used, comprising 43 with Graves' ophthalmopathy and 57 with stable Graves' hyperthyroidism. An independent validation cohort of around 19 hyperthyroidism patients and about 16 patients who later progressed to ophthalmopathy tested prospective prediction of ophthalmopathy. The 100 or so discovery patients were randomly split 7:3 into training and test sets. In more than five Graves' hyperthyroidism patients, the study also compared T-cell repertoires from thyroid tissue with T-cell repertoires from blood.

The TCR beta CDR3 regions were amplified from the RNA transcripts. The TCR CDR3 was subjected to a first round of RT-PCR using the HTBI primer set and the Qiagen OneStep RT-PCR kit. A second multiplex PCR round built the libraries, followed by size selection and purification. Libraries were sequenced paired-end with 100 bp reads on an Illumina HiSeq2000. In the original analysis: Raw data were processed with SOAPnuke, discarding reads with adapters, uncalled bases, mean Phred below 15, or no exact constant-primer or identifier match. COPE v1.2.5 was used to merge high-quality paired reads, and clonotypes were defined as unique nucleotide sequences. MiTCR v1.1 was used to align the clonotypes against IMGT TRBV, TRBD and TRBJ reference segments. Only V-J combinations with frequency above 0.0001, covering 98% to 99.2% of repertoires, were analysed. A TCS score was defined as the ratio of F50 (clonal expansion) to E x V (chaos), with BLOSUM62-based TCRdist applied between CDR3 peptides within each V-J. Welch's t-statistics and random forest reduced roughly 540 V-J features to about 13, which were used in a naive Bayes classifier (R e1071). TCRdb handled the public reads itself, with Q25 trimming in fastp and clone calling in MiXCR, and kept productive beta chains. Every entry covers one CDR3 protein and lists the most common genes and DNA from its rows. The authors' filters were not applied to this entry. This sample is represented by fewer than 700,000 distinct CDR3 sequences; about 17% of them were singletons. The top ten clonotypes cover 3.5% to 4% of the sample.

There are 14 amino acids in the CDR3, from cysteine to phenylalanine inclusive. CDR3 DNA only is kept here, 42 bases in frame from base 1. Sequences DFQATT (CDR1) and SNEGSKA (CDR2) are obtained from the germline V gene (reference sequence). V and J are trimmed by 6 bases and 4 bases, and the gene matches miss 8 bases of the junction. Stable Graves' hyperthyroidism was defined as no progression to ophthalmopathy during 18 months of follow-up. The hyperthyroidism patients were between 18 and 65 years old and newly diagnosed, with a disease duration of less than 2 months. Exclusion was applied to patients with uncontrolled infections, other autoimmune diseases, pregnancy or lactation. Diagnoses were based on clinical symptoms, serum thyroxine and TRAb, thyroid ultrasound and orbital computed tomography. PBMCs were separated from roughly 10 ml of fresh peripheral blood using Ficoll-Paque density gradient centrifugation. Total RNA was extracted using Trizol reagent, and RNA quality was assessed on an Agilent 2100 Bioanalyzer.

The research as a whole found: Sample size was not statistically predetermined, and blinding of investigators to group allocation was not performed. Blood samples also contained most of the expanded thyroid clonotypes (frequency above 0.001), which suggests that blood repertoires may reflect thyroid immune responses. A model built on a 13 V-J signature distinguished ophthalmopathy from stable hyperthyroidism, reaching roughly 88% sensitivity and approximately 83% specificity in cross-validation and 80%/75% in testing. In validation, the model predicted progression to ophthalmopathy a median of roughly 6.1 months before onset, with roughly 68% sensitivity and about 75% specificity.

This clonotype was observed a handful of times. Its antigen remains unidentified. Nothing much larger sits one base from this clone, and base qualities are not available. Here the chain combines TRBV20-1 and TRBJ2-2; the junction holds 7 bases that match TRBD1. The sequenced sample was blood. The clonotype comes from a woman in her thirties with Graves' hyperthyroidism. The CDR3 region reads CSAPTGLGTGELFF. The sequenced DNA is TGCAGTGCCCCGACAGGGTTGGGCACCGGGGAGCTGTTTTTT.